The sample holds a few counts of the clone carrying this T cell receptor (beta chain). Its antigen remains unknown. This entry comes from a study of cytomegalovirus exposure and HLA in healthy donors. Study observations and caveats: The productive fraction for most TCR beta V segments was about 90% or about 30% in an earlier analysis. Cytomegalovirus association was assigned to more than 150 TCR beta chains.

This CDR3 region has 15 residues. Germline assignment: CDR1 MNHNS and CDR2 SASEGT. V shed 8 bases and J 2 bases; nucleotides not matched to a gene: 3. Use of 60 Vbeta and 13 Jbeta primers characterized the PCR. Authors' data handling: It was a later analysis that counted about 80 million unique TCR beta chains, of which around 11 million were shared. Profiled with immunoSEQ multiplex PCR; TCRdb holds only in-frame clones, not every one. The V and J calls and clone size are taken from that table; D and trimming were inferred from the DNA. The sample has some 90,000 clones, 75% to 85% seen once. The chain links TRBV6-1 to TRBJ2-2; 12 bases line up with TRBD2. The specimen sequenced was PBMCs. The sequence came from a man aged 50-59 years in good health and CMV-seropositive. The CDR3: CASSSGRVNTGELFF. DNA of the CDR3: TGTGCCAGCTCTAGCGGGAGGGTTAACACCGGGGAGCTGTTTTTT.